This T cell receptor (beta chain) was found in a study of blood T cell repertoires in COVID-19. Study background: COVID-19 samples from acute and convalescent phases originated in the United States, Italy and Spain. The cDNA or gDNA used as material had been derived from T cells, B-cell-depleted T cells, or PBMCs.

CDR1 is MNHEY and CDR2 is SVGAGI in the germline V gene. The CDR3 runs to 15 residues. The germline V and J ends were trimmed by 6 bases and 5 bases, with 16 bases remaining between them. Per the authors' pipeline: Nucleated cell number was recorded as an estimate derived from reference gene primer amplification. Sequenced by immunoSEQ multiplex PCR; TCRdb stores in-frame clones only, minus some. From that table come the V and J calls and clone size; the DNA was used to work out D and trimming. The sample consists of a few hundred thousand clones, around four fifths of them appearing once. Sample: peripheral blood. This chain joins TRBV6-5 and TRBJ2-2; D is possibly TRBD2 (5 bases). The sequence derives from a man aged 30-40 years with active or convalescent COVID-19. The CDR3 sequence: CASSGGQQRTGELFF. Here the CDR3 DNA reads TGTGCCAGCAGCGGCGGGCAGCAAAGAACCGGGGAGCTGTTTTTT.